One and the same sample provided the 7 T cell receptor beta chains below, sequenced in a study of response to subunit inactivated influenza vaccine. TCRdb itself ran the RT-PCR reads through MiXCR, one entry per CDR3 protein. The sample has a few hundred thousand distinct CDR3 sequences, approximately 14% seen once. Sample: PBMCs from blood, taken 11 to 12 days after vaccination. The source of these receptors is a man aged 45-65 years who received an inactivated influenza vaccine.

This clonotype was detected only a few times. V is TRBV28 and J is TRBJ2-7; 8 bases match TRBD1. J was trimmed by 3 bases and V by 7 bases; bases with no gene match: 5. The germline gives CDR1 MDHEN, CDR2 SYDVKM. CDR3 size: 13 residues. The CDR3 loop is CASNPTGDYEQYF. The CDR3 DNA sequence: TGTGCCAGCAACCCGACAGGGGACTACGAGCAGTACTTC.

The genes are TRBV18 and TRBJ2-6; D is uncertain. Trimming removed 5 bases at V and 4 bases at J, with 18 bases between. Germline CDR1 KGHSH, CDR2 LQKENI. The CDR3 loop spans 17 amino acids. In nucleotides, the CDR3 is TGTGCCAGCTCAGCATTGGCAGGACGGTCGGGGGCCAACGTCCTGACTTTC. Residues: CASSALAGRSGANVLTF.

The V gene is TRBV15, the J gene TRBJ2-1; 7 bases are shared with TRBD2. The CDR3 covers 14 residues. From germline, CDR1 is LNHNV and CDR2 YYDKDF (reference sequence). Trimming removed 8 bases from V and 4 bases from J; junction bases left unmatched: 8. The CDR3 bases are TGTGCCACCGGAGGATCGGGGGGATACAATGAGCAGTTCTTC. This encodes CATGGSGGYNEQFF.

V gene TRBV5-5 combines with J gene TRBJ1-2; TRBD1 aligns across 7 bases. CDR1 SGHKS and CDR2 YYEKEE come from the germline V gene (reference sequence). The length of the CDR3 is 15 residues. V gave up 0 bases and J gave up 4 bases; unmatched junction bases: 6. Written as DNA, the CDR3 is TGTGCCAGCAGCTTGGAAGACAGGGTAACCTATGGCTACACCTTC. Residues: CASSLEDRVTYGYTF.

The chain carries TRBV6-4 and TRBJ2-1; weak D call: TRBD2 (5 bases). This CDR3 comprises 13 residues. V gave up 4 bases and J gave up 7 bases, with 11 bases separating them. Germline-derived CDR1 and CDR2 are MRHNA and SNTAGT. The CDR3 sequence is CASSVWTGNEQFF. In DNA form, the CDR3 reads TGTGCCAGCAGTGTGTGGACTGGGAATGAGCAGTTCTTC.

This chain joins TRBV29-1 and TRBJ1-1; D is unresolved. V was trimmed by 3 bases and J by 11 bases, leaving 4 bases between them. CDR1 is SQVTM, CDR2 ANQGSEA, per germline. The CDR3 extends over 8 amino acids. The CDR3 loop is CSVEGAFF. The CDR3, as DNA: TGCAGCGTTGAGGGTGCTTTCTTT. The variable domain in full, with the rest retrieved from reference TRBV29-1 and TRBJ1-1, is SAVISQKPSRDICQRGTSLTIQCQVDSQVTMMFWYRQQPGQSLTLIATANQGSEATYESGFVIDKFPISRPNLTFSTLTVSNMSPEDSSIYLCSVEGAFFGQGTRLTVV.

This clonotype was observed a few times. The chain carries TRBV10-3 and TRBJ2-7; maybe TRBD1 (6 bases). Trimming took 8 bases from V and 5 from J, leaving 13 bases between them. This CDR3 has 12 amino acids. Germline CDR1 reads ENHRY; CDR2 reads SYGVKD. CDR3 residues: CAIASQGHEQYF. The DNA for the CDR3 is TGTGCCATCGCGAGCCAGGGGCACGAGCAGTACTTC.